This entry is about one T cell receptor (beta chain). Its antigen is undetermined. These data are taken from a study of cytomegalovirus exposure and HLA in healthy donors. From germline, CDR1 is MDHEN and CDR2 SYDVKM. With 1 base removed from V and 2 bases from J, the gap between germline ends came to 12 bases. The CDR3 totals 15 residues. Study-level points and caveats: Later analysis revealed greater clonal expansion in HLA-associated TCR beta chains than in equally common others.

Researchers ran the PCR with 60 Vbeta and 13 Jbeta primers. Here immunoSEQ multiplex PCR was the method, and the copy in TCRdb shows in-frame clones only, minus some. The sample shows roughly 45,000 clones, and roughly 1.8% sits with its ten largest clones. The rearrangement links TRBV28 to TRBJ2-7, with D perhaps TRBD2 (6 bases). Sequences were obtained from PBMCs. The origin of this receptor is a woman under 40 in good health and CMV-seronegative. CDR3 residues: CASSLSGGTPYEQYF. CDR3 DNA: TGTGCCAGCAGTTTATCAGGAGGGACCCCCTACGAGCAGTACTTC.